This T cell receptor beta chain is drawn from a study of cytomegalovirus exposure and HLA in healthy donors. Study-wide points: Cytomegalovirus-associated status was assigned to some 160 TCR beta chains.

PCR amplification relied on 60 Vbeta primers (plus 13 Jbeta primers). Original data processing: Later, roughly 80 million unique TCR beta chains were counted in an analysis, and about 10 million of them were shared. Profiled with immunoSEQ multiplex PCR; TCRdb holds only in-frame clones, not every one. Clone size and V and J calls were adopted from that table, with D and trimming inferred from the DNA. There are 150,000 to 200,000 clones in the sample; 60% to 85% occur only once, and just over 3% lies in the top ten. The CDR3 covers 16 residues. J lost 16 bases, V lost 4 bases, and 22 bases had no gene match. The V gene's germline CDR1 is MNHNS and CDR2 SASEGT. Donors had nominal health at sampling but likely had unrecorded immune exposures. A word on this clone: As yet, its antigen is unknown.

The V and J genes are TRBV6-1 and TRBJ2-1; the match to TRBD2 covers 7 bases. This TCR was sampled from a woman aged 40 to 50 in good health and CMV-seronegative. The material sequenced was PBMCs. As DNA, the CDR3 is TGTGCCAGCAGTGGGTCTGAGAGCGGGGCCCACTACTTGCTCTTCTTC. Translated, it gives CASSGSESGAHYLLFF.